The 16 T cell receptor beta chains in this list originate from one sample, sequenced in a study of early T cells in non-severe SARS-CoV-2 infection. TCRdb itself ran the 5' RACE reads through MiXCR, one entry per CDR3 protein. Of 50,000 to 80,000 distinct CDR3 sequences listed, approximately 8.8% are singletons. Source: whole blood, taken at baseline. The receptors originated from an adult who was a healthcare worker with PCR-confirmed SARS-CoV-2 infection or an uninfected control (not recorded which).

This clonotype occurred a few times. This chain connects TRBV2 to TRBJ2-5, with 7 bases that match TRBD1. With V trimmed by 7 bases and J by 3 bases, 11 bases remained unmatched. Germline values: CDR1 SNHLY, CDR2 FYNNEI. There are 15 residues in the CDR3. As DNA, the CDR3 is TGTGCCAGCATGGCAGGGGGTCAAGCGAAAGAGACCCAGTACTTC. Protein sequence: CASMAGGQAKETQYF.

This clonotype was detected many times. CDR3 protein: CASSFGNRGAEAFF. CDR3 sequence (DNA): TGCGCCAGCAGCTTCGGGAACAGAGGGGCTGAAGCTTTCTTT. V usage is TRBV5-1 and J usage is TRBJ1-1; tentative D call: TRBD1 (5 bases). The CDR3 has 14 residues. V was shortened by 2 bases and J by 6 bases, with 14 bases between the two germline ends. Germline CDR1 is SGHRS and CDR2 is YFSETQ. Combining the CDR3 with reference TRBV5-1 and TRBJ1-1 gives the whole variable domain KAGVTQTPRYLIKTRGQQVTLSCSPISGHRSVSWYQQTPGQGLQFLFEYFSETQRNKGNFPGRFSGRQFSNSRSEMNVSTLELGDSALYLCASSFGNRGAEAFFGQGTRLTVV.

The J gene is TRBJ2-7, the V gene TRBV11-2; D possibly corresponds to TRBD2 (6 bases). Germline-derived CDR1 and CDR2 are SGHAT and FQNNGV. The CDR3 has 15 amino acids. V was cut by 2 bases and J by 5 bases, with 16 bases left in between. The CDR3 spells CASSLQAGPTHEQYF. In nucleotides, the CDR3 is TGTGCCAGCAGCTTACAAGCGGGTCCGACCCACGAGCAGTACTTC.

This clonotype was picked up a small number of times. The chain is built from TRBV15 and TRBJ2-2; D not certain. The CDR3 contains 14 residues. Trimming pared 6 bases from V and 2 bases from J, leaving 10 bases between. Per the germline V gene, CDR1 is LNHNV and CDR2 is YYDKDF (reference sequence). This chain's CDR3 is CATSRTINTGELFF. CDR3 bases: TGTGCCACCAGTCGAACCATAAACACCGGGGAGCTGTTTTTT.

This clonotype was recorded at least ten times. This chain joins TRBV4-1 and TRBJ2-7; possibly TRBD1 or TRBD2 for D (5 bases each). This CDR3 contains 16 residues. Germline assignment: CDR1 MGHRA and CDR2 YSYEKL. V was clipped by 1 base and J by 3 bases, with 16 bases between them. In DNA, the CDR3 is TGCGCCAGCAGCCAAGTTCAATGGGGGTCTCTCTACGAGCAGTACTTC. It specifies CASSQVQWGSLYEQYF.

This clonotype was found a few times. The chain uses TRBV27 and TRBJ2-3; maybe TRBD1 (5 bases). Per germline, CDR1 MNHEY and CDR2 SMNVEV (reference sequence). V was pared by 5 bases and J by 2 bases, with 20 bases between. CDR3 length: 17 residues. This CDR3 is CASSLLSGLPSTDTQYF. The CDR3 DNA follows: TGTGCCAGCAGTCTTCTTTCAGGGCTACCATCCACAGATACGCAGTATTTT.

In its sample, this clonotype was seen many times. The chain links TRBV12-3 or TRBV12-4 to TRBJ1-2; 11 bases map to TRBD1. Trimming took 2 bases from V and 0 from J; bases not matched to a gene: 5. The CDR3 has 17 residues. CDR3 protein: CASSLRTGGEANYGYTF. CDR3 coding DNA: TGTGCCAGCAGTTTACGGACAGGGGGCGAAGCTAACTATGGCTACACCTTC.

The table lists this clonotype with many counts. The V gene is TRBV6-6, the J gene TRBJ2-5, with 8 nucleotides matching TRBD2. Germline CDR1 is MNHNY and CDR2 is SVGAGI (reference sequence). V lost 6 bases and J lost 4; bases outside the gene matches: 10. The CDR3 length is 15 residues. The CDR3 coding sequence is TGTGCCAGCAGCCAAGCCGGGGGGGGCCTAGAGACCCAGTACTTC. As protein: CASSQAGGGLETQYF.

This clonotype was seen only a few times. This chain joins TRBV20-1 and TRBJ2-3, with TRBD2 matching 12 bases. Germline V gene lookup returns CDR1 DFQATT and CDR2 SNEGSKA (reference sequence). There are 17 residues in the CDR3. The V and J ends lost 0 bases and 3 bases, in that order; junction bases with no gene match: 7. The CDR3 is CSARDPPGLAGTDTQYF. In DNA form, the CDR3 reads TGCAGTGCTAGAGATCCCCCTGGACTAGCGGGAACAGATACGCAGTATTTT.

The V gene is TRBV11-2, the J gene TRBJ2-3; 8 nucleotides agree with TRBD2. The CDR3 spans 15 residues. The trim removed 5 bases at V and 1 base at J, leaving 5 bases unmatched. Germline V CDR1 and CDR2: SGHAT, FQNNGV. This CDR3 is CASSPRREGTDTQYF. The CDR3, as DNA: TGTGCCAGCAGCCCCCGGCGGGAGGGCACAGATACGCAGTATTTT.

In its sample, this clonotype was seen a few times. The rearrangement links TRBV2 to TRBJ2-1; possibly TRBD2 for D (6 bases). The CDR3 extends over 17 amino acids. V gave up 3 bases and J gave up 0 bases, with 15 bases separating them. In germline, CDR1 is SNHLY, CDR2 FYNNEI. CDR3 residues: CASSDLKAGYSYNEQFF. The CDR3 nucleotides read TGTGCCAGCAGTGATCTGAAAGCGGGTTACTCCTACAATGAGCAGTTCTTC.

With regard to this clonotype: The junction shows a germline mismatch at one end, possibly a read error. The rearrangement links TRBV5-1 to TRBJ2-1; TRBD2 aligns across 8 bases. The V gene's germline CDR1 is SGHRS and CDR2 YFSETQ. CDR3 length equals 15 residues. CDR3 coding DNA: TGCGCCACCAGCTCTAAGCGGGGGACCTACAATGAGCAGTTCTTC. As protein: CATSSKRGTYNEQFF.

This clonotype showed up just a few times. The V call is TRBV11-2, the J call TRBJ1-1; D is undetermined. This CDR3 is 14 amino acids long. Germline CDR1 SGHAT, CDR2 FQNNGV. The V gene lost 3 bases and the J gene lost 1 base, with 9 bases spanning the gap. Here the CDR3 DNA reads TGTGCCAGCAGCTTCGAAACAACGAACACTGAAGCTTTCTTT. Its protein product is CASSFETTNTEAFF.

The chain combines TRBV7-9 with TRBJ2-4, with a tentative D call TRBD1 (5 bases). The CDR3 totals 15 residues. In germline, CDR1 is SEHNR, CDR2 FQNEAQ (reference sequence). The V end was cut by 8 bases, the J end by 0 bases, with 14 bases between. The CDR3 spells CASSRAGIAKNIQYF. In nucleotides, the CDR3 is TGTGCCAGCTCCCGAGCAGGGATAGCCAAAAACATTCAGTACTTC.

By sample fraction, this clonotype is large (0.1 to 1%). V is TRBV6-1 and J is TRBJ2-2; D ambiguous. Per germline, CDR1 MNHNS and CDR2 SASEGT. Deletions cut 0 bases from V and 5 bases from J, with 4 bases between. This CDR3 spans 13 amino acids. The CDR3 DNA sequence: TGTGCCAGCAGTGAAGCGGGGACCGGGGAGCTGTTTTTT. This encodes CASSEAGTGELFF.

This clonotype was picked up a small number of times. V is TRBV20-1 and J is TRBJ2-4, with TRBD2 identical over 7 bases. V shed 5 bases, J shed 7 bases, and the junction held 8 bases outside the gene matches. This CDR3 is 13 amino acids long. CDR1 and CDR2 (germline): DFQATT, SNEGSKA (reference sequence). In DNA form, the CDR3 reads TGCAGTGCTCCCCCCCCCGGGAGGAACATTCAGTACTTC. Translated, it gives CSAPPPGRNIQYF.